The T cell receptor (beta chain) under discussion was sequenced for a study of human T cells and chemical hapten exposure. CDR3 length: 13 amino acids. Trimming left V 3 bases short and J 6 bases short, with 11 bases between. Germline CDR1 is SGHNT and CDR2 is YYREEE (reference sequence). The study extracted total RNA from unfractionated whole blood. TCRdb processed the 5' RACE reads anew with MiXCR; each CDR3 protein has one entry. The data hold about 140,000 distinct CDR3 sequences, with roughly 4% observed a single time. This clonotype has more than one count but fewer than ten. A much larger clone differs by one base, so this may be a read error.

This sequence originates from a female donor in good health. The chain employs TRBV5-4 and TRBJ2-3, with no clear D. The CDR3 DNA follows: TGTGCCAGCAGCTCCTGTAAATGGGATACGCAGTATTTT. This encodes CASSSCKWDTQYF.